This TCR beta chain appears in the sequencing data of a study of CD8+CD57+ T cells in acquired aplastic anemia. Study at large: Sorted CD4+ and CD8+ cells gave a mean 3.2 ug DNA, range about 0.19 to 27.4 ug. General observations from the study: About 27 CD8+ CDR3 sequences were shared between patients and controls.

Genomic DNA acted as the template from which TCR beta VDJ combination and CDR3 sequence profiling were carried out. Each CDR3 protein is one row after TCRdb ran MiXCR on the reads. This table has fewer than 250,000 distinct CDR3 sequences, 45% to 50% appearing once. This clonotype has only one observation. The antigen is unknown. For sequencing, patients were chosen who had shown expansion of CD8+CD57+ cells by flow cytometry. At the time of blood sampling, patients had not yet received any therapy. Unmatched junction bases numbered 4, after V lost 4 bases and J lost 2 bases. Per the germline V gene, CDR1 is SGHAT and CDR2 is FQNNGV. The length of the CDR3 is 16 residues.

The J gene is TRBJ2-1, the V gene TRBV11-2; TRBD2 agrees at 11 bases. The material sequenced was sorted CD4+, CD8+, or CD8+CD57+ T cells (not recorded which) from PBMCs. The sequence was obtained from a human donor with aplastic anemia. The CDR3 region has the DNA TGTGCCAGCAGCTCCGGGACTAGCGGACCCTACAATGAGCAGTTCTTC. Amino acid sequence: CASSSGTSGPYNEQFF.